The T cell receptor beta chain under discussion was sequenced for a study of blood T cell repertoires in COVID-19. Looking at the study overall: Italy, Spain and the United States were the sources of the convalescent and acute COVID-19 samples.

This CDR3 region has 11 residues. Germline V gene data show CDR1 as MNHEY and CDR2 as SVGAGI. V lost 7 bases, J lost 3 bases, and 7 bases lay in between. In the original analysis: It was from reference gene primer amplification that nucleated cell counts were estimated. Using immunoSEQ multiplex PCR, the repertoire was profiled, and TCRdb retains in-frame clones only, with some absent. Clone size and the V and J calls come from that table; the DNA yielded D and trimming. The data show approximately 210,000 clones, roughly 80% seen once. This TCR was recovered from a woman aged 35 to 49 with active or convalescent COVID-19. V and J are TRBV6-5 and TRBJ2-7; TRBD1 is a possible D gene (5 bases). Sequencing was carried out using peripheral blood. The CDR3 protein is CASMDNYEQYF. CDR3 nucleotide sequence: TGTGCCAGCATGGACAACTACGAGCAGTACTTC.